This is a list of T cell receptor beta chains from one sample in a study of blood T cell repertoires in COVID-19. TCRdb's table, derived via immunoSEQ multiplex PCR, lists solely in-frame clones and lacks some. The profile shows about 210,000 clones, roughly four fifths of them singletons. Sequencing was carried out using peripheral blood. These TCRs come from a woman aged 40 to 50 with acute or convalescent COVID-19. Both conserved end residues are part of each CDR3.

length: 14; V: TRBV25-1; J: TRBJ2-2; CDR3: CASSSGGYTGELFF
length: 18; V: TRBV5-6; J: TRBJ2-3; CDR3: CASSSRVGLAGGTDTQYF
length: 15; V: TRBV9; J: TRBJ1-5; CDR3: CASSVEDSQGQPQHF
length: 17; V: TRBV5-1; J: TRBJ2-3; CDR3: CASSLRSETSGGFAQYF
length: 13; V: TRBV10-3; J: TRBJ2-7; CDR3: CAIRDRADNEQYF
length: 16; V: TRBV6-2/TRBV6-3; J: TRBJ1-5; CDR3: CASSSPGQLSNQPQHF
length: 15; V: TRBV11-2; J: TRBJ2-3; CDR3: CASSLIDGRADTQYF
length: 20; V: TRBV5-1; J: TRBJ2-3; CDR3: CASSLWGLTGLAGSTDTQYF
length: 13; V: TRBV11-2; J: TRBJ1-1; CDR3: CASSLARFTEAFF
length: 13; V: TRBV6-1; J: TRBJ1-5; CDR3: CASSEGRYQPQHF
length: 12; V: TRBV27; J: TRBJ1-2; CDR3: CASSGTGWGYTF
length: 18; V: TRBV5-1; J: TRBJ2-4; CDR3: CASSLVPSGGLAKNIQYF
length: 15; V: TRBV9; J: TRBJ1-6; CDR3: CASSIGQGGNSPLHF
length: 11; V: TRBV20-1; J: TRBJ2-7; CDR3: CSSTRGYEQYF
length: 15; V: TRBV27; J: TRBJ1-5; CDR3: CASSQFGGAGQPQHF
length: 15; V: TRBV14; J: TRBJ1-2; CDR3: CASSPLGGSDYGYTF
length: 14; V: TRBV2; J: TRBJ2-3; CDR3: CASVKTGTTDTQYF
length: 15; V: TRBV30; J: TRBJ1-4; CDR3: CAWSAGQGGWEKLFF
length: 14; V: TRBV6-5; J: TRBJ2-7; CDR3: CANQTGSWGYEQYF
length: 18; V: TRBV5-1; J: TRBJ2-3; CDR3: CASSFYGRTSGSTDTQYF
length: 10; V: TRBV6-2/TRBV6-3; J: TRBJ1-2; CDR3: CASSHEGYTF
length: 17; V: TRBV5-5; J: TRBJ2-1; CDR3: CASSLTSTSGAHNEQFF
length: 15; V: TRBV5-1; J: TRBJ2-1; CDR3: CASSFTGTRYNEQFF
length: 16; V: TRBV19; J: TRBJ2-2; CDR3: CATPKAAGPSTGELFF
length: 17; V: TRBV7-3; J: TRBJ2-3; CDR3: CASSPGLAGGFGDTQYF
length: 17; V: TRBV7-6; J: TRBJ2-3; CDR3: CASSLRRIGELTDTQYF
length: 14; V: TRBV25-1; J: TRBJ1-4; CDR3: CASSNGVFNEKLFF
length: 15; V: TRBV2; J: TRBJ1-2; CDR3: CASSEAGGTGDGYTF
length: 12; V: TRBV6-6; J: TRBJ1-2; CDR3: CASSSTVSGYTF
length: 13; V: TRBV7-3; J: TRBJ1-1; CDR3: CASSLNGKWEAFF
length: 12; V: TRBV7-2; J: TRBJ2-1; CDR3: CASSFSSGEQFF